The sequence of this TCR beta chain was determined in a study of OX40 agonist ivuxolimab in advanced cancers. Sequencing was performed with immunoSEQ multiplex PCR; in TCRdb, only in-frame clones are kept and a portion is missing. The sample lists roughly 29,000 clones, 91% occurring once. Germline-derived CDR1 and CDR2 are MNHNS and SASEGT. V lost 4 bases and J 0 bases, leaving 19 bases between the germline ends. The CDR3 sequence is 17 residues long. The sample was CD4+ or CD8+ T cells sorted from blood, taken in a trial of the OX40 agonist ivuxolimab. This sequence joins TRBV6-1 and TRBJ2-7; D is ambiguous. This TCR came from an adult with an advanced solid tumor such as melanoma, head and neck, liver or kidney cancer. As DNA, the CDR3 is TGTGCCAGCAGTGTACCCCGTGGGCGGACGAGCTCCTACGAGCAGTACTTC. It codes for CASSVPRGRTSSYEQYF.